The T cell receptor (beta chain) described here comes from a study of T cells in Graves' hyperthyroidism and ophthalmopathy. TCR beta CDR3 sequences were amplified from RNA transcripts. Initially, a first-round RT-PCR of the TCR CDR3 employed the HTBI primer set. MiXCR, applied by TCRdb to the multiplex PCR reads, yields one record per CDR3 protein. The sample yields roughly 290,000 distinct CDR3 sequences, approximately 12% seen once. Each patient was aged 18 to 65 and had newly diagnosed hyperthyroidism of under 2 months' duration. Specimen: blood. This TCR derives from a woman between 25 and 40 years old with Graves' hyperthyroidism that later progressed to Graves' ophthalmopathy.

The CDR3: CASSQRTGISEAFF. The CDR3 DNA reads TGTGCCAGCAGCCAACGTACAGGGATCTCTGAAGCTTTCTTT. This chain uses TRBV14 with TRBJ1-1; a weak D match, TRBD1 (6 bases). The germline V and J ends were trimmed by 2 bases and 6 bases, with 13 bases remaining between them. The V gene's germline CDR1 is SGHDN and CDR2 FVKESK. The length of the CDR3 is 14 residues.